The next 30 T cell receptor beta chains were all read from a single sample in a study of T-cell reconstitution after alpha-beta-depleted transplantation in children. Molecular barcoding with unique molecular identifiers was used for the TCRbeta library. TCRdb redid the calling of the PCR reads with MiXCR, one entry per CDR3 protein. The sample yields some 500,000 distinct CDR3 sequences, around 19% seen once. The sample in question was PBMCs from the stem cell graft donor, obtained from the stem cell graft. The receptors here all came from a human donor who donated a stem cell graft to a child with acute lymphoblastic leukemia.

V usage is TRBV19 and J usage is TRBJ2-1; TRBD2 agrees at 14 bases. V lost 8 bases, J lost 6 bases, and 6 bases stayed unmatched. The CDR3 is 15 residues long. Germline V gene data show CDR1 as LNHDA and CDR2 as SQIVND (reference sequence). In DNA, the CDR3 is TGTGCCAGTCAAACCGGGACTAGCGGGAGCAATGAGCAGTTCTTC. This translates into CASQTGTSGSNEQFF.

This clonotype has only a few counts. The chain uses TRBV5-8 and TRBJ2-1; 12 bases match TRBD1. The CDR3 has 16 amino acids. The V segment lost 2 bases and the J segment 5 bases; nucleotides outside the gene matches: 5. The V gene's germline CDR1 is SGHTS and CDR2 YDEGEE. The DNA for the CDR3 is TGTGCCAGCAGCTTACTGGGGACAGGGGGCCACAATGAGCAGTTCTTC. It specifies CASSLLGTGGHNEQFF.

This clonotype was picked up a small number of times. Here the CDR3 DNA reads TGTGCCAGCACCCTCCCCAGCAATGAGCAGTTCTTC. Protein sequence: CASTLPSNEQFF. This chain connects TRBV25-1 to TRBJ2-1, with D uncertain. V lost 7 bases, J lost 6 bases, and 10 bases lay in between. Germline CDR1 is MGHDK and CDR2 is SYGVNS. The CDR3 is 12 residues long.

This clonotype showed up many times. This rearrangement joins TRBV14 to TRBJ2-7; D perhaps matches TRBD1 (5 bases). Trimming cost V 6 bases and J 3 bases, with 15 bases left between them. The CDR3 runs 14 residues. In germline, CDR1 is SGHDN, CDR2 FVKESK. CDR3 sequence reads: CASSLDSLFYEQYF. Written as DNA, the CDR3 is TGTGCCAGCAGTCTTGACAGCCTATTCTACGAGCAGTACTTC.

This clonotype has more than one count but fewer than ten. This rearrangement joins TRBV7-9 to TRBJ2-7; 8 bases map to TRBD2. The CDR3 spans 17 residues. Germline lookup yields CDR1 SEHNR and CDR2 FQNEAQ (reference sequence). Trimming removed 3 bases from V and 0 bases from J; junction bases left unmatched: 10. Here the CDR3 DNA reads TGTGCCAGCAGCTTTCCCCTCGGCGGGAGGTCCTCCTACGAGCAGTACTTC. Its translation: CASSFPLGGRSSYEQYF.

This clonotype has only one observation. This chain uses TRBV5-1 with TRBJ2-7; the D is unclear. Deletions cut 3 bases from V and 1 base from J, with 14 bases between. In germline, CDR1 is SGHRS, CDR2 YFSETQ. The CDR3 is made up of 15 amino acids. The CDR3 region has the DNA TGCGCCAGCAGCTCCGGACGGCTTACGTCCTACGAGCAGTACTTC. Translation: CASSSGRLTSYEQYF.

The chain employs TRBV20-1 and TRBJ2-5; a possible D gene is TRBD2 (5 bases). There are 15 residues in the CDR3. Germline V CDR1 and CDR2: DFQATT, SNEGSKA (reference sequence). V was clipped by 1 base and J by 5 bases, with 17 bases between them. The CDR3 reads CSARADRSSGETQYF. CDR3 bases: TGCAGTGCTAGAGCTGACCGGTCCTCGGGGGAGACCCAGTACTTC.

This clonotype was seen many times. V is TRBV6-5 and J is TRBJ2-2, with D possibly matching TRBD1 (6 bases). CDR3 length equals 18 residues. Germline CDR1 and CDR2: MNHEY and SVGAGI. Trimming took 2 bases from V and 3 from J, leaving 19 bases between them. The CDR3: CASSYDYYRAGDTGELFF. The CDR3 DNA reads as TGTGCCAGCAGTTACGACTATTACAGGGCTGGGGACACCGGGGAGCTGTTTTTT.

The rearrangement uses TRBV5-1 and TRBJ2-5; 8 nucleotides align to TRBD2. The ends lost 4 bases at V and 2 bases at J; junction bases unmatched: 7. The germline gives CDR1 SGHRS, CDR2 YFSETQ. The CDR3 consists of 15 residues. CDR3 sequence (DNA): TGCGCCAGCAGCCCGGTGGCGGGAGGACAAGAGACCCAGTACTTC. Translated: CASSPVAGGQETQYF.

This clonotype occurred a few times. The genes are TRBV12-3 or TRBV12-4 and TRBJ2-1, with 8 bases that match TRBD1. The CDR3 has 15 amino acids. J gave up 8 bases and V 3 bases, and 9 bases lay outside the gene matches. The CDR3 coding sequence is TGTGCCAGCAGTTTTTCGGCAGGGGGCCTTGATGAGCAGTTCTTC. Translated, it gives CASSFSAGGLDEQFF.

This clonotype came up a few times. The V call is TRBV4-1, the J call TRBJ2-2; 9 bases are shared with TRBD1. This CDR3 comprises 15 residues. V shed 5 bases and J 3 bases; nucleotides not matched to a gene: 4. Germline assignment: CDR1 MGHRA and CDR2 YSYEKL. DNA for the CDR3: TGCGCCAGCAGCAGTCGACAGGGGGACACCGGGGAGCTGTTTTTT. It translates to CASSSRQGDTGELFF.

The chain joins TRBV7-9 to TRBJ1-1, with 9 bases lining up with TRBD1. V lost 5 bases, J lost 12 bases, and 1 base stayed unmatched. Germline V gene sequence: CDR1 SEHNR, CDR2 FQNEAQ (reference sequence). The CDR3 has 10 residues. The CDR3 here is CASSGQGSFF. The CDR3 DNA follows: TGTGCCAGCAGCGGACAGGGGTCTTTCTTT.

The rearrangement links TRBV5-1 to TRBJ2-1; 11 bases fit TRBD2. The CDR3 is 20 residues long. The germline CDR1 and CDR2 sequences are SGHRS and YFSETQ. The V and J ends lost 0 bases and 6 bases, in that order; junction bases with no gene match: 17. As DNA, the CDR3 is TGCGCCAGCAGCTTGGACGGGACTAGCGGCCCCCCCTCGACCTCCAATGAGCAGTTCTTC. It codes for CASSLDGTSGPPSTSNEQFF.

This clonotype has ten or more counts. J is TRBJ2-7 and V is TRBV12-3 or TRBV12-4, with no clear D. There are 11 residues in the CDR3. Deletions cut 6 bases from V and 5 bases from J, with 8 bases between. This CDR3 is CASSPRHEQYF. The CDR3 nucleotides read TGTGCCAGCAGCCCTCGGCACGAGCAGTACTTC.

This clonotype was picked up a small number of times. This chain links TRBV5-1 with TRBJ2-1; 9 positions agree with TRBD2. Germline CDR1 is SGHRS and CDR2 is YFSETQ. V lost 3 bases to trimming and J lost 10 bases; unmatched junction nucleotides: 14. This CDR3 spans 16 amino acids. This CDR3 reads CASSSFLGTSSLEQFF. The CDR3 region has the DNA TGCGCCAGCAGCTCATTCCTCGGGACTAGCAGCCTAGAGCAGTTCTTC.

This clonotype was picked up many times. The CDR3 DNA follows: TGTGCCTGGAGTGGTGATTCTAGCGGGACTAGCACAGATACGCAGTATTTT. This codes for CAWSGDSSGTSTDTQYF. The chain is built from TRBV30 and TRBJ2-3, with 9 positions matching TRBD2. The V gene's germline CDR1 is GTSNPN and CDR2 SVGIG (reference sequence). CDR3 length: 17 residues. After removal of 1 base from V and 0 bases from J, the junction contained 8 bases not matched to a gene.

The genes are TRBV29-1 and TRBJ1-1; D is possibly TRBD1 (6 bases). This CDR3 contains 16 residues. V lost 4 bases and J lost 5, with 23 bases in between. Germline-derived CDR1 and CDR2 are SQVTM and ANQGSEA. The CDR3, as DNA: TGCAGCGTTGGGAAGAGGTACAGGGCGTCTGGGACTGAAGCTTTCTTT. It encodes CSVGKRYRASGTEAFF.

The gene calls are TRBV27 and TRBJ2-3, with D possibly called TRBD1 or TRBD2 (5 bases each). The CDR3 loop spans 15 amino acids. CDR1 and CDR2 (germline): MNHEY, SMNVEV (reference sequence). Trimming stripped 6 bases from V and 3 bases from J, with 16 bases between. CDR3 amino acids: CASSLTAAWTDTQYF. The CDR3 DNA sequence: TGTGCCAGCAGCCTGACAGCGGCCTGGACAGATACGCAGTATTTT.

The CDR3 reads CASSLEIGTANTDTQYF. In nucleotides, the CDR3 is TGTGCCAGCAGCTTAGAAATAGGAACGGCAAACACAGATACGCAGTATTTT. The chain combines TRBV7-8 with TRBJ2-3; D is ambiguous. V was cut by 1 base and J by 2 bases, with 16 bases left in between. Per the germline V gene, CDR1 is SGHVS and CDR2 is FQNEAQ. This CDR3 is built from 17 residues.

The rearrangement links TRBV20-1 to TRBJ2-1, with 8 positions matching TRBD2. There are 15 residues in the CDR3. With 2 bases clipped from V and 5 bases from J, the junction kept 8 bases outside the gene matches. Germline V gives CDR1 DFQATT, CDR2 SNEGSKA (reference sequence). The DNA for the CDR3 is TGCAGTGCTAGAAACAGGCTAGCGGGTAACAATGAGCAGTTCTTC. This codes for CSARNRLAGNNEQFF.

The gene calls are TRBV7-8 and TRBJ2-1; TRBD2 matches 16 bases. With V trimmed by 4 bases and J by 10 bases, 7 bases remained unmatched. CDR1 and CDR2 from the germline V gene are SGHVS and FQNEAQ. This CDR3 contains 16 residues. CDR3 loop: CASSSGTSGRAREQFF. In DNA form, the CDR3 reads TGTGCCAGCAGCTCCGGGACTAGCGGGAGGGCAAGGGAGCAGTTCTTC.

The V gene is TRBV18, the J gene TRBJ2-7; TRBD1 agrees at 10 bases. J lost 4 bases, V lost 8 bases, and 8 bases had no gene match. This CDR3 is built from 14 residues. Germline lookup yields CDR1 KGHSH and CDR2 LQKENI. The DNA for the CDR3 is TGTGCCAGCAGCGGGACAGGGGCCCGTTACGAGCAGTACTTC. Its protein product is CASSGTGARYEQYF.

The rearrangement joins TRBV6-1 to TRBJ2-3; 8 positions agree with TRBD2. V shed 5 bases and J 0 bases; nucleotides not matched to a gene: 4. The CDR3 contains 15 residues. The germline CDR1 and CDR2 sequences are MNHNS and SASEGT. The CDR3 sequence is CASSRLAPSTDTQYF. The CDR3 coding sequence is TGTGCCAGCAGTCGACTAGCGCCTAGCACAGATACGCAGTATTTT.

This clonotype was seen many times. The CDR3 DNA reads TGCGCCAGCAGCCAAGATAAGGCAGGGTGGCGTTACGAGCAGTACTTC. Its translation: CASSQDKAGWRYEQYF. J is TRBJ2-7 and V is TRBV4-1; tentative D call: TRBD1 (5 bases). The CDR3 length is 16 residues. The germline V gene has CDR1 MGHRA and CDR2 YSYEKL. With 0 bases removed from V and 4 bases from J, the gap between germline ends came to 16 bases.

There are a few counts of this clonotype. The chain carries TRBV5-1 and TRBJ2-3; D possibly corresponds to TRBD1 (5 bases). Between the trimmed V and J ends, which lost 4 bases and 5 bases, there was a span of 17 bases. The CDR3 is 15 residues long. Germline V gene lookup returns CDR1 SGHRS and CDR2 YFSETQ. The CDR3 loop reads CASSPLGSQGDTQYF. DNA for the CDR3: TGCGCCAGCAGCCCCCTAGGTAGCCAGGGAGATACGCAGTATTTT.

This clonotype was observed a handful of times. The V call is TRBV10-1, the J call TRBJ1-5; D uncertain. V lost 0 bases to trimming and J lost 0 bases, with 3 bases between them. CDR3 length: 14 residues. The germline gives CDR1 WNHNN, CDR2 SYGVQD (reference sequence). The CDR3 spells CASSESGSNQPQHF. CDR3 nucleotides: TGCGCCAGCAGTGAGTCGGGTAGCAATCAGCCCCAGCATTTT.

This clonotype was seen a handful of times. CDR3 sequence (DNA): TGTGCCAGCAGCACCTGGACGGAGAACACTGAAGCTTTCTTT. Amino acid sequence: CASSTWTENTEAFF. V and J are TRBV7-9 and TRBJ1-1; D is unclear. CDR1 SEHNR and CDR2 FQNEAQ come from the germline V gene (reference sequence). The germline V and J ends were trimmed by 5 bases and 1 base, with 11 bases remaining between them. The CDR3 is 14 amino acids. The full variable domain, with the rest looked up from reference TRBV7-9 and TRBJ1-1, is DTGVSQNPRHKITKRGQNVTFRCDPISEHNRLYWYRQTLGQGPEFLTYFQNEAQLEKSRLLSDRFSAERPKGSFSTLEIQRTEQGDSAMYLCASSTWTENTEAFFGQGTRLTVV.

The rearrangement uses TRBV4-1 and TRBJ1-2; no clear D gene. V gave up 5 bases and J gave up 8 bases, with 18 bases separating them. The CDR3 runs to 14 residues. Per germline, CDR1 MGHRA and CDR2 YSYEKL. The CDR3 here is CASSSPLTPGGYTF. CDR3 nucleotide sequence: TGCGCCAGCAGCTCCCCCCTCACTCCTGGGGGCTACACCTTC.

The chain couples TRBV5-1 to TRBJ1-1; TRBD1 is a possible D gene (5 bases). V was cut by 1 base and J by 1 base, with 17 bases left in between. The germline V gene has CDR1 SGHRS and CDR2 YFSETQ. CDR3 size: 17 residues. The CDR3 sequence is CASSLSGVRSPNTEAFF. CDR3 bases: TGCGCCAGCAGCTTGTCGGGGGTCCGGTCCCCGAACACTGAAGCTTTCTTT. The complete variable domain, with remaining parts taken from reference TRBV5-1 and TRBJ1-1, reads KAGVTQTPRYLIKTRGQQVTLSCSPISGHRSVSWYQQTPGQGLQFLFEYFSETQRNKGNFPGRFSGRQFSNSRSEMNVSTLELGDSALYLCASSLSGVRSPNTEAFFGQGTRLTVV.

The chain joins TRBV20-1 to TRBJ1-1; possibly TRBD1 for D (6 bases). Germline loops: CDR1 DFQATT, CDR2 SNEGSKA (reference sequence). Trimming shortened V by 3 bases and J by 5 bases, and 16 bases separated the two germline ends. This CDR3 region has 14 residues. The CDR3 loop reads CSASFTGRRTEAFF. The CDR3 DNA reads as TGCAGTGCTAGCTTCACAGGGAGACGTACTGAAGCTTTCTTT.